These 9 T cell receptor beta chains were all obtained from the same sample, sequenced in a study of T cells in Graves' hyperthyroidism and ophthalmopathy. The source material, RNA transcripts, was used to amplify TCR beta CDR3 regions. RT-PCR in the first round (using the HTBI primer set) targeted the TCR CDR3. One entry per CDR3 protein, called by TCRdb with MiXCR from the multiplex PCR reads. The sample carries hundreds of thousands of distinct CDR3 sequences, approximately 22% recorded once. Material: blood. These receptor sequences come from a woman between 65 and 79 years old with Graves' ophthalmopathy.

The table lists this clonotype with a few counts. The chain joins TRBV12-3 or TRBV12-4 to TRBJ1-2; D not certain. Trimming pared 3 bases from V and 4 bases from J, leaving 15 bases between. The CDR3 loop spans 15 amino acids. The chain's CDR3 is CASSFGHRTLYGYTF. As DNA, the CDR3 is TGTGCCAGCAGTTTTGGTCACAGAACTCTCTATGGCTACACCTTC.

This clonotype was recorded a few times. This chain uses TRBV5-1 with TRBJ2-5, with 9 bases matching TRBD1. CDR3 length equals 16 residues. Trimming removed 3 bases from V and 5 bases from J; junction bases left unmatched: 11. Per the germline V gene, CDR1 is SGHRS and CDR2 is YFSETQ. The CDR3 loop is CASSSEGTGLWETQYF. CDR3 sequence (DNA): TGCGCCAGCAGCTCCGAAGGGACAGGGTTGTGGGAGACCCAGTACTTC. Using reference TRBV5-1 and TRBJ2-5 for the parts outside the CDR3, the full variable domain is KAGVTQTPRYLIKTRGQQVTLSCSPISGHRSVSWYQQTPGQGLQFLFEYFSETQRNKGNFPGRFSGRQFSNSRSEMNVSTLELGDSALYLCASSSEGTGLWETQYFGPGTRLLVL.

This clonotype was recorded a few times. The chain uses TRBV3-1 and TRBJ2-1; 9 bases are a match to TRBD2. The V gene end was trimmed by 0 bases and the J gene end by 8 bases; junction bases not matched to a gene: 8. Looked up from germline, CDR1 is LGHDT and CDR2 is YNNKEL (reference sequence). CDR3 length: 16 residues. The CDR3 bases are TGTGCCAGCAGCCAAGATCGGCTAGCGGGACGCCATGAGCAGTTCTTC. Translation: CASSQDRLAGRHEQFF.

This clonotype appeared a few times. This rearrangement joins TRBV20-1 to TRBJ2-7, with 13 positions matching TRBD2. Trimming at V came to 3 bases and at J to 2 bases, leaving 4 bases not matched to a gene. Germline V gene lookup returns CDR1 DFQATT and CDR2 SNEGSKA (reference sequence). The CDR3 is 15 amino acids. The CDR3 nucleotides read TGCAGTGCTAGTGGGACTAGCGGGATGGCCTACGAGCAGTACTTC. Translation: CSASGTSGMAYEQYF.

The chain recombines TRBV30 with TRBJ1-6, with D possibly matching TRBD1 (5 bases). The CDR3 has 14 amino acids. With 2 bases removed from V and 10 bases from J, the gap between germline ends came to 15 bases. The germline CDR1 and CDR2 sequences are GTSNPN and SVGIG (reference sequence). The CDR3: CAWSNPGSGSPLHF. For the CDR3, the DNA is TGTGCCTGGAGTAATCCAGGGTCTGGCTCACCCCTCCACTTT.

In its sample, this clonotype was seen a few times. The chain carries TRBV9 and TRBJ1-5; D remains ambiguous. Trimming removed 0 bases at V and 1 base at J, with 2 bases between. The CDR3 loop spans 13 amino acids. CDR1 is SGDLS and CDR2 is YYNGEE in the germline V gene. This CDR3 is CASSVASNQPQHF. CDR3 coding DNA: TGTGCCAGCAGCGTAGCCAGCAATCAGCCCCAGCATTTT.

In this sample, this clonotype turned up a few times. The CDR3 DNA sequence: TGTGCCAGTAGTCATTCGGGGGGTGAAGCTTTCTTT. Translation: CASSHSGGEAFF. The chain has TRBV19 and TRBJ1-1; D is possibly TRBD1 (5 bases). This CDR3 is built from 12 residues. The germline V gene has CDR1 LNHDA and CDR2 SQIVND (reference sequence). Trimming left V 5 bases short and J 7 bases short, with 11 bases between.

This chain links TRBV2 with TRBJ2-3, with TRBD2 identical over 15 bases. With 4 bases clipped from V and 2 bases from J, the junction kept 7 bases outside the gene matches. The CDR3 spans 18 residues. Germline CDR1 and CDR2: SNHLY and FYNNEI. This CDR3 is CASSVLGLAGGNTDTQYF. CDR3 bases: TGTGCCAGCAGTGTATTGGGACTAGCGGGAGGTAACACAGATACGCAGTATTTT.

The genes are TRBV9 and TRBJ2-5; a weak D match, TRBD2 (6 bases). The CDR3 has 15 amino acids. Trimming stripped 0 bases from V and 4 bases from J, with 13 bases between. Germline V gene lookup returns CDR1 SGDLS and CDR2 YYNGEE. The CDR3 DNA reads TGTGCCAGCAGCGTAGGCGGGGAAACCCGAGAGACCCAGTACTTC. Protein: CASSVGGETRETQYF.